This T cell receptor (beta chain) was found in a study of blood T cell repertoires in COVID-19 (dated by TCRdb to the early 2020s). Context from the whole study: Samples covering the acute and convalescent phases of COVID-19 were provided by collaborators in the United States, Italy and Spain. The dataset comprised deeply sampled blood TCRbeta repertoires from subjects exposed to, actively infected with, or recovered from COVID-19. The sample metadata nearly always contained a de-identified subject ID, COVID-19 status, age in years and sex. The samples were drawn from two sources: the first 160 participants of the ongoing ImmuneRACE study, and fewer than 1,500 subjects contributed by 6 global collaborators. The repertoires were made available in a free public database intended to serve as a resource for research on the immune response to SARS-CoV-2. The material from the prospective study consisted of cDNA or gDNA derived from T cells, B-cell-depleted T cells, or PBMCs. HLA class I and class II types, where available, came from metadata supplied by the sample provider rather than from assay-based typing. Here is what the overall study found, with its caveats: How much clinical and demographic metadata was included differed by source and by participant, and the metadata was provided uncurated.

The germline V gene (reference sequence) gives CDR1 as SGHKS and CDR2 as YYEKEE. V trim: 5 bases; J trim: 2 bases; unmatched bases: 10. The CDR3 holds 16 amino acids from the cysteine to the phenylalanine. The sequence is cut down to CDR3 DNA, 48 bases in frame from base 1. TCRbeta CDR3 regions were amplified from genomic DNA by means of the immunoSEQ Assay, a bias-controlled multiplex PCR. In the original analysis: The number of nucleated cells in each sample was estimated from the amplification of reference gene primers within the assay. To quantify the absolute abundance of each unique TCRbeta CDR3 rearrangement, sequence reads were collapsed and filtered. For each sample, productive Simpson clonality was calculated as the square root of Simpson's diversity index across productive rearrangements. Entries here come from immuneACCESS through TCRdb and include only in-frame sequences with V and J called. Some clones fail to appear in such tables; in the studies checked, an unresolved V gene covers under half of the shortfall, and the cause of the remainder is unknown. The V and J calls and the clone size are those of that table, but D and trimming were determined from the DNA. Present in this sample are 250,000 to 300,000 clones, around 80% of which were seen just once. The top ten clonotypes cover around 6% of the sample.

Whole blood was collected in K2EDTA tubes by collaborating institutions according to the institutions' own protocols. For TCRbeta analysis, collaborators shipped samples as frozen whole blood, isolated PBMCs, or DNA extracted from either of those sample types. This clone was seen a single time. This clone's antigen is unknown. Base qualities are missing; no much larger clone stands one base away. Recombination connected TRBV5-5 to TRBJ2-7; 10 middle bases align to TRBD2. This receptor was identified in a man older than 75 with acute or convalescent COVID-19. The sequencing input was peripheral blood. For the CDR3, the sequence is CASRPGLALVTYEQYF. The DNA sequence is given as TGTGCCAGCAGGCCGGGACTAGCGTTGGTGACCTACGAGCAGTACTTC.